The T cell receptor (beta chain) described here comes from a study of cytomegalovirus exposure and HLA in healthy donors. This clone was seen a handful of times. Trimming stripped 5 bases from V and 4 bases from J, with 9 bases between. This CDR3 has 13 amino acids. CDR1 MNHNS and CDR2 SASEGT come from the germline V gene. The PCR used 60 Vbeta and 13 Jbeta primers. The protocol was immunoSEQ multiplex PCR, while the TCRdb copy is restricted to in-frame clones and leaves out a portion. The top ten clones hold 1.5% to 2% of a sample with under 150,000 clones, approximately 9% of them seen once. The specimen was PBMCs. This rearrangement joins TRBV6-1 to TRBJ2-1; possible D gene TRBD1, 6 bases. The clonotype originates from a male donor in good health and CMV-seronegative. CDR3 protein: CASSPGTYNEQFF. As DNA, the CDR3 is TGTGCCAGCAGTCCCGGGACATACAATGAGCAGTTCTTC.